Listed below are T cell receptor beta chains from one sample, sequenced in a study of T cell responses to AZD1222 COVID-19 vaccine. Only in-frame clones appear in the TCRdb table, and some are missing; sequencing was by immunoSEQ multiplex PCR. The data contain about 150,000 clones, less than 90% of them singletons. Here the sequenced sample was peripheral blood, taken on day 0 of AZD1222 vaccination. The receptor set was obtained from an adult in good health. CDR3s include the opening cysteine and the closing phenylalanine or tryptophan. The D gene is left open where the match is weak. Clone size is not always given. Where it is, it says once, few, many or a class for expanded clones.

V,size,D,J,CDR3,DNA
TRBV15,-,TRBD1,TRBJ1-6,CATSRVPGQGNSPLHF,TGTGCCACCAGCAGGGTGCCGGGACAGGGTAATTCACCCCTCCACTTT
TRBV5-4,-,-,TRBJ1-2,CASSLKGGGYGYTF,TGTGCCAGCAGCTTGAAGGGTGGTGGGTATGGCTACACCTTC
TRBV5-6,once,-,TRBJ1-5,CASSRILEQPQHF,TGTGCCAGCAGCCGGATTCTAGAGCAGCCCCAGCATTTT
TRBV6-6,-,-,TRBJ2-3,CASSSLRLSTDTQYF,TGTGCCAGCAGTTCCCTCAGACTTTCCACAGATACGCAGTATTTT
TRBV2,-,TRBD1,TRBJ1-5,CASSGQGHQPQHF,TGTGCCAGCAGCGGACAGGGACATCAGCCCCAGCATTTT
TRBV19,few,TRBD1,TRBJ1-4,CASSDRGDEKLFF,TGTGCCAGTAGTGACAGGGGGGATGAAAAACTGTTTTTT
TRBV9,-,-,TRBJ2-2,CASSVAGGSWDTGELFF,TGTGCCAGCAGCGTAGCTGGGGGGTCCTGGGACACCGGGGAGCTGTTTTTT
TRBV19,-,TRBD1,TRBJ1-5,CASSIDPPGTASNQPQHF,TGTGCCAGTAGTATAGATCCGCCGGGGACAGCTAGCAATCAGCCCCAGCATTTT
TRBV3-1/TRBV3-2,-,-,TRBJ2-2,CASSLQLAGELFF,TGTGCCAGCAGCCTCCAGCTGGCCGGGGAGCTGTTTTTT
TRBV5-1,-,-,TRBJ2-5,CASSSSQGGETQYF,TGCGCCAGCAGCTCATCTCAGGGGGGAGAGACCCAGTACTTC
TRBV28,-,TRBD1,TRBJ1-4,CASSRQGTGVEKLFF,TGTGCCAGCAGTCGCCAGGGGACAGGGGTTGAAAAACTGTTTTTT
TRBV10-1,once,-,TRBJ2-2,CASSDNSYGELFF,TGCGCCAGCAGTGACAATTCCTACGGGGAGCTGTTTTTT
TRBV20-1,-,-,TRBJ2-3,CSARITDTQYF,TGCAGTGCTAGAATCACAGATACGCAGTATTTT
TRBV10-2,-,TRBD1,TRBJ1-2,CASSWDRVYGYTF,TGCGCCAGCAGTTGGGACAGGGTCTATGGCTACACCTTC
TRBV7-9,-,-,TRBJ2-1,CASSSGVGVADNEQFF,TGTGCCAGCAGCTCAGGAGTCGGGGTGGCGGACAATGAGCAGTTCTTC
TRBV19,-,-,TRBJ1-3,CASSHRVGRGARGNTIYF,TGTGCCAGTAGTCACCGAGTTGGCAGGGGCGCTCGGGGAAACACCATATATTTT
TRBV5-8,-,-,TRBJ1-2,CASSYAFDRGGGYTF,TGTGCCAGCAGCTATGCCTTTGATAGGGGAGGTGGCTACACCTTC
TRBV6-1,-,TRBD1,TRBJ2-2,CASSEYWTGFFAGELFF,TGTGCCAGCAGTGAATATTGGACAGGGTTTTTTGCCGGGGAGCTGTTTTTT
TRBV11-1,-,TRBD2,TRBJ2-1,CASRGLAGLYNEQFF,TGTGCCAGCAGGGGACTAGCGGGCCTCTACAATGAGCAGTTCTTC
TRBV12-3/TRBV12-4,-,TRBD1,TRBJ2-7,CASSRDLTGEQYF,TGTGCCAGCAGCCGGGATTTGACAGGGGAGCAGTACTTC
TRBV5-1,-,TRBD1,TRBJ2-1,CASSSGTGFRNEQFF,TGCGCCAGCAGCTCCGGGACAGGGTTTCGGAATGAGCAGTTCTTC
TRBV12-3/TRBV12-4,-,-,TRBJ1-5,CASSQKDQPQHF,TGTGCCAGCAGTCAAAAGGATCAGCCCCAGCATTTT
TRBV13,-,-,TRBJ2-3,CASSLDSSFSGDTQYF,TGTGCCAGCAGCTTAGACAGCAGTTTTAGCGGAGATACGCAGTATTTT
TRBV7-2,-,TRBD1,TRBJ1-3,CASSPGGWGNTIYF,TGTGCCAGCAGCCCAGGGGGTTGGGGAAACACCATATATTTT
TRBV7-2,-,TRBD1,TRBJ1-2,CASSPPDRGHGYTF,TGTGCCAGCAGCCCGCCAGACAGGGGCCATGGCTACACCTTC